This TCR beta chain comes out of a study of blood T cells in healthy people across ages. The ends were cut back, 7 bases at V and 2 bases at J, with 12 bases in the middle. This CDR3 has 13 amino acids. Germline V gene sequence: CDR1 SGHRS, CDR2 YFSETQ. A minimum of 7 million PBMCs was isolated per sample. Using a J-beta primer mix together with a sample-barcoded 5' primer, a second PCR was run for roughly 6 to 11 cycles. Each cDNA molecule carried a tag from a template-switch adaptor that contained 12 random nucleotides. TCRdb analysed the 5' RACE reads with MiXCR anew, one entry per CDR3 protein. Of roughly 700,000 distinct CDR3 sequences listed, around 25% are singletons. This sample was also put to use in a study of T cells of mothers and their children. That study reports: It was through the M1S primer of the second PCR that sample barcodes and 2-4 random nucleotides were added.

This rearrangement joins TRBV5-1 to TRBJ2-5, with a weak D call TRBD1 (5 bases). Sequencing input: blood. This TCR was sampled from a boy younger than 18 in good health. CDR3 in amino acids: CASAPTEQETQYF. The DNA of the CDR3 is TGCGCCAGCGCACCGACAGAGCAAGAGACCCAGTACTTC.